This is a list of T cell receptor beta chains from one sample in a study of cytomegalovirus exposure and HLA in healthy donors. This table comes from immunoSEQ multiplex PCR, and its TCRdb copy is limited to in-frame clones, with some not included. The data show 180,000 or so clones, around three quarters seen once. The sample taken for sequencing was PBMCs. All receptors derive from a woman aged 25 to 39 in good health and CMV-seropositive. The CDR3 runs from the conserved cysteine through the conserved F or W. Each record gives: D gene, clone size, J gene, V gene, CDR3 protein, CDR3 DNA. D genes are given only for firm matches. Rows give clone size only sometimes, using once, few, many, or a class for an expanded clone.

>TRBD1|-|TRBJ2-7|TRBV6-5
CASSYSHPGTGNEQYF
TGTGCCAGCAGTTACTCCCACCCCGGGACAGGGAACGAGCAGTACTTC
>-|-|TRBJ2-5|TRBV5-4
CASATGQETQYF
TGTGCCAGCGCGACAGGACAAGAGACCCAGTACTTC
>TRBD2|-|TRBJ2-7|TRBV7-2
CASSQLAGGATEQYF
TGTGCCAGCAGCCAACTAGCGGGGGGGGCTACGGAGCAGTACTTC
>-|-|TRBJ2-5|TRBV11-3
CASSLFSGRPTGETQYF
TGTGCCAGCAGCCTTTTTTCGGGGAGGCCGACCGGGGAGACCCAGTACTTC
>-|-|TRBJ2-7|TRBV25-1
CASSGGGSSYEQYF
TGTGCCAGCAGTGGTGGCGGAAGCTCCTACGAGCAGTACTTC
>-|-|TRBJ1-4|TRBV4-1
CASSQAGVGSEKLFF
TGCGCCAGCAGCCAAGCGGGGGTGGGCAGTGAAAAACTGTTTTTT
>TRBD1|few|TRBJ2-2|TRBV6-4
CASSDSGTGGSGELFF
TGTGCCAGCAGTGACTCCGGGACAGGGGGCTCCGGGGAGCTGTTTTTT
>-|-|TRBJ2-7|TRBV10-3
CAISEGGYEQYF
TGTGCCATCAGTGAGGGCGGGTACGAGCAGTACTTC
>TRBD2|-|TRBJ2-2|TRBV9
CASSVGGGNTGELFF
TGTGCCAGCAGCGTAGGCGGGGGGAACACCGGGGAGCTGTTTTTT
>-|-|TRBJ2-7|TRBV7-6
CASSPSELSGYEQYF
TGTGCCAGCAGCCCGAGTGAATTAAGTGGCTACGAGCAGTACTTC
>-|-|TRBJ2-5|TRBV5-6
CASSPPRTGGRETQYF
TGTGCCAGCAGCCCCCCCCGGACAGGCGGGAGGGAGACCCAGTACTTC
>-|-|TRBJ2-2|TRBV5-1
CASSTRTNTGELFF
TGCGCCAGCAGCACAAGGACTAACACCGGGGAGCTGTTTTTT
>-|-|TRBJ2-4|TRBV19
CASSIWDTLAKNIQYF
TGTGCCAGTAGTATTTGGGACACCTTAGCCAAAAACATTCAGTACTTC
>TRBD2|-|TRBJ2-3|TRBV4-1
CASSHPPVAGGQRDTQYF
TGCGCCAGCAGCCACCCCCCGGTAGCGGGGGGGCAAAGAGATACGCAGTATTTT
>-|once|TRBJ1-1|TRBV7-6
CASSLEGVLMNTEAFF
TGTGCCAGCAGCTTAGAAGGGGTACTCATGAACACTGAAGCTTTCTTT
>TRBD2|-|TRBJ2-5|TRBV2
CASSSSGGARETQYF
TGTGCCAGCAGTTCTAGCGGGGGGGCTAGGGAGACCCAGTACTTC
>TRBD2|-|TRBJ2-7|TRBV9
CASGGAYEQYF
TGTGCCAGCGGGGGGGCCTACGAGCAGTACTTC
>-|-|TRBJ2-5|TRBV28
CASSLPRGETQYF
TGTGCCAGCAGTTTACCCAGGGGTGAGACCCAGTACTTC
>TRBD1|-|TRBJ2-2|TRBV4-1
CASSLGQGATGELFF
TGCGCCAGCAGCCTAGGACAGGGGGCCACCGGGGAGCTGTTTTTT
>TRBD1|few|TRBJ2-3|TRBV27
CASSAGTGGTDTQYF
TGTGCCAGCAGCGCCGGGACAGGGGGCACAGATACGCAGTATTTT
>-|-|TRBJ1-2|TRBV28
CASSSHQGYGYTF
TGTGCCAGCAGTTCGCACCAGGGTTATGGCTACACCTTC
>-|few|TRBJ1-3|TRBV11-2
CASSLYRTEGNTIYF
TGTGCCAGCAGCTTATACCGGACAGAAGGAAACACCATATATTTT
>-|few|TRBJ1-1|TRBV7-9
CASSRQGLTEAFF
TGTGCCAGCAGCCGTCAGGGGCTCACTGAAGCTTTCTTT
>TRBD1|-|TRBJ1-3|TRBV15
CATRITGDHSGNTIYF
TGTGCCACCAGAATTACAGGGGATCATTCTGGAAACACCATATATTTT
>-|once|TRBJ1-4|TRBV28
CASSPTWGDNEKLFF
TGTGCCAGCAGTCCTACGTGGGGGGATAATGAAAAACTGTTTTTT
>TRBD1|-|TRBJ2-7|TRBV5-1
CASSSFDRVYEQYF
TGCGCCAGCAGCTCCTTCGACAGGGTCTACGAGCAGTACTTC
>TRBD2|few|TRBJ2-5|TRBV2
CASSDGLAGPYQETQYF
TGTGCCAGCAGTGATGGACTAGCGGGCCCATACCAAGAGACCCAGTACTTC
>-|-|TRBJ2-1|TRBV4-1
CASSQRLILAPNNEQFF
TGCGCCAGCAGCCAACGACTAATACTAGCACCTAACAATGAGCAGTTCTTC
>-|once|TRBJ2-5|TRBV5-1
CASSFRGNTETQYF
TGCGCCAGCAGCTTCCGCGGGAATACAGAGACCCAGTACTTC
>-|-|TRBJ2-7|TRBV28
CASSLYGESEQYF
TGTGCCAGCAGTTTATACGGGGAGTCCGAGCAGTACTTC
>TRBD2|-|TRBJ2-3|TRBV13
CASSPPKRGRTDTQYF
TGTGCCAGCAGCCCGCCAAAGCGGGGGCGCACAGATACGCAGTATTTT
>TRBD2|-|TRBJ2-5|TRBV9
CASSVGLAGGYEETQYF
TGTGCCAGCAGCGTAGGGCTAGCGGGGGGTTATGAGGAGACCCAGTACTTC
>-|-|TRBJ2-1|TRBV4-3
CASSLELLTSYNEQFF
TGCGCCAGCAGCCTGGAACTATTAACCTCCTACAATGAGCAGTTCTTC
>TRBD1|few|TRBJ2-1|TRBV7-9
CASSRGQGRFNEQFF
TGTGCCAGCAGCCGGGGACAGGGGAGGTTCAATGAGCAGTTCTTC
>TRBD1|few|TRBJ2-2|TRBV5-6
CASSARTGRTTGELFF
TGTGCCAGCAGCGCCCGGACAGGGCGTACGACCGGGGAGCTGTTTTTT
>-|-|TRBJ2-1|TRBV7-2
CASSATGFEQFF
TGTGCCAGCAGCGCCACAGGTTTTGAGCAGTTCTTC